This TCR beta chain was documented in a study of OX40 agonist ivuxolimab in advanced cancers. Excluded were patients having autoimmune disease history or systemic immunosuppression. The method was immunoSEQ multiplex PCR; TCRdb's version includes in-frame clones alone and lacks a portion of them. The sample comprises tens of thousands of clones, roughly 81% of which are singletons, and approximately 5% rests with the top ten. Germline V lookup: CDR1 SGDLS, CDR2 YYNGEE. V lost 0 bases, J lost 7 bases, and 8 bases stayed unmatched. This CDR3 has 16 residues. The starting material was CD4+ or CD8+ T cells sorted from blood, obtained in a trial of the OX40 agonist ivuxolimab. The source of this sequence is an adult with an advanced solid tumor such as melanoma, head and neck, liver or kidney cancer. V is TRBV9 and J is TRBJ2-2; 8 bases agree with TRBD2. The CDR3 DNA sequence: TGTGCCAGCAGCGTAGAAAGCGGGAGTGCGAGCGGGGAGCTGTTTTTT. Protein product: CASSVESGSASGELFF.